Following are 29 T cell receptor beta chains from one sample sequenced in a study of blood T cell repertoires in COVID-19 (dated by TCRdb to 2018 to 2020). Receptor libraries were prepared by the immunoSEQ multiplex PCR assay. In TCRdb, the immuneACCESS table is reduced to in-frame sequences with V and J assigned. These tables do not hold every clone; where another copy was compared, an unresolved V gene accounts for under half, and the others remain unexplained. This sample has some 76,000 clones in its table, and 80% to 90% of those were observed once. The ten largest clones represent roughly a tenth of the sample. The sample taken for sequencing was peripheral blood. The receptors come from a woman aged 18 to 35 with acute or convalescent COVID-19.

This chain uses TRBV27 with TRBJ2-1, with 11 bases aligning to TRBD2. Unmatched junction bases numbered 9, after V lost 5 bases and J lost 9 bases. The CDR3 consists of 15 residues. Germline V lookup: CDR1 MNHEY, CDR2 SMNVEV (reference sequence). The CDR3: CASSPGTSGGREQFF. The CDR3 DNA reads TGTGCCAGCAGTCCCGGGACTAGCGGCGGCCGTGAGCAGTTCTTC.

The sample holds one count of this clone. CDR3 bases: TGTGCCACCAGTGACAGGACAGGACCCTACAATGAGCAGTTCTTC. This gives the protein CATSDRTGPYNEQFF. The chain carries TRBV24-1 and TRBJ2-1; TRBD1 matches 7 bases. Germline assignment: CDR1 KGHDR and CDR2 SFDVKD. This CDR3 is 15 amino acids long. V lost 4 bases to trimming and J lost 2 bases; unmatched junction nucleotides: 4.

This clone was detected once. The chain employs TRBV30 and TRBJ1-2; tentative D call: TRBD1 (5 bases). The V gene lost 3 bases and the J gene lost 4 bases, with 18 bases spanning the gap. The CDR3 is 15 residues long. From germline, CDR1 is GTSNPN and CDR2 SVGIG (reference sequence). CDR3 DNA sequence: TGTGCCTGGAGCGCGACTCCGACTCAGGGCTATGGCTACACCTTC. This sequence encodes CAWSATPTQGYGYTF.

The chain joins TRBV9 to TRBJ2-1; TRBD2 matches at 7 bases. The CDR3 is made up of 16 amino acids. CDR1 SGDLS and CDR2 YYNGEE come from the germline V gene. V lost 0 bases, J lost 3 bases, and 6 bases stayed unmatched. The CDR3 DNA sequence: TGTGCCAGCAGCGTAGAAGGGCCTAGCGGCTACAATGAGCAGTTCTTC. As protein: CASSVEGPSGYNEQFF.

The rearrangement links TRBV7-2 to TRBJ1-6; a possible D gene is TRBD1 (6 bases). The germline gives CDR1 SGHTA, CDR2 FQGNSA. The ends were cut back, 1 base at V and 8 bases at J, with 12 bases in the middle. The CDR3 contains 15 residues. CDR3 coding DNA: TGTGCCAGCAGCTTAGTGGTACAGGGTTATTCACCCCTCCACTTT. Translating it yields CASSLVVQGYSPLHF.

The chain employs TRBV6-6 and TRBJ1-5, with 10 bases that match TRBD1. The CDR3 extends over 14 amino acids. CDR1 and CDR2 from the germline V gene are MNHNY and SVGAGI (reference sequence). J was trimmed by 8 bases and V by 8 bases; bases with no gene match: 9. The CDR3 sequence is CASGDRGRQEPQHF. CDR3 bases: TGTGCCAGCGGGGACAGGGGCCGCCAGGAGCCCCAGCATTTT.

V gene TRBV5-1 combines with J gene TRBJ2-3; weak D call: TRBD1 (6 bases). This CDR3 comprises 16 residues. The V and J ends lost 0 bases and 2 bases respectively, with 13 bases between them. Germline CDR1 and CDR2: SGHRS and YFSETQ. The CDR3 nucleotides are TGCGCCAGCAGCTTGGTGGGACAAGGGCCCACAGATACGCAGTATTTT. Translation: CASSLVGQGPTDTQYF.

V and J are TRBV28 and TRBJ1-2, with 10 bases matching TRBD1. The CDR3 is 15 residues long. The V gene end was trimmed by 5 bases and the J gene end by 4 bases; junction bases not matched to a gene: 7. The germline V gene encodes CDR1 MDHEN and CDR2 SYDVKM. The CDR3 coding sequence is TGTGCCAGCAGTATGTTGGGGACAGGGGTCTATGGCTACACCTTC. Its protein product is CASSMLGTGVYGYTF.

V usage is TRBV12-3 or TRBV12-4 and J usage is TRBJ1-1; the D gene is possibly TRBD1 (6 bases). The V gene lost 7 bases and the J gene lost 0 bases, with 9 bases spanning the gap. The CDR3 is 13 residues long. This CDR3 is CASKSGVNTEAFF. CDR3 bases: TGTGCCAGCAAGTCAGGGGTGAACACTGAAGCTTTCTTT.

The chain employs TRBV5-1 and TRBJ2-7, with 10 bases that match TRBD1. Germline V gives CDR1 SGHRS, CDR2 YFSETQ. The ends lost 5 bases at V and 2 bases at J; junction bases unmatched: 7. The CDR3 totals 15 residues. CDR3 DNA sequence: TGCGCCAGCAGGACGAGTGGACAGGGGGCCTACGAGCAGTACTTC. This translates into CASRTSGQGAYEQYF.

With regard to this clone: This sample includes further DNA sequences coding for the same CDR3. The genes are TRBV19 and TRBJ1-2, with a weak D call TRBD1 (5 bases). Trimming took off 1 base at V and 3 bases at J, with 9 bases between the two ends. This CDR3 has 14 amino acids. Germline V CDR1 and CDR2: LNHDA, SQIVND (reference sequence). The DNA for the CDR3 is TGTGCCAGTAGTATAGTTGGAGGGGACTATGGCTACACCTTC. Encoded protein: CASSIVGGDYGYTF.

The chain employs TRBV4-1 and TRBJ2-2; D is possibly TRBD1 (7 bases). The CDR3 consists of 12 residues. Germline V CDR1 and CDR2: MGHRA, YSYEKL. The ends were cut back, 8 bases at V and 5 bases at J, with 9 bases in the middle. The chain's CDR3 is CASQGGTGELFF. The CDR3 coding sequence is TGCGCCAGCCAGGGGGGAACCGGGGAGCTGTTTTTT.

The gene calls are TRBV2 and TRBJ1-3, with D unclear. CDR1 and CDR2 from the germline V gene are SNHLY and FYNNEI. The CDR3 runs 15 residues. V gave up 6 bases and J gave up 0 bases, with 12 bases separating them. CDR3 DNA: TGTGCCAGCAGCCAGACCAGGAACTCTGGAAACACCATATATTTT. As protein: CASSQTRNSGNTIYF. The entire variable domain, with the rest obtained from reference TRBV2 and TRBJ1-3, is as follows: EPEVTQTPSHQVTQMGQEVILRCVPISNHLYFYWYRQILGQKVEFLVSFYNNEISEKSEIFDDQFSVERPDGSNFTLKIRSTKLEDSAMYFCASSQTRNSGNTIYFGEGSWLTVV.

This clone was seen only a few times. V is TRBV29-1 and J is TRBJ2-5, with D maybe TRBD1 (5 bases). The germline CDR1 and CDR2 sequences are SQVTM and ANQGSEA. Trimming cost V 3 bases and J 1 base, with 12 bases left between them. This CDR3 is built from 14 residues. Here the CDR3 DNA reads TGCAGCGTTGATTTAGGGGCAACCCAAGAGACCCAGTACTTC. Its translation: CSVDLGATQETQYF.

The J gene is TRBJ1-2, the V gene TRBV2, with D perhaps TRBD1 (5 bases). The CDR3 length is 13 residues. Germline lookup yields CDR1 SNHLY and CDR2 FYNNEI. V lost 4 bases and J lost 4, with 10 bases in between. CDR3 amino acids: CASSGDSIYGYTF. The CDR3 DNA sequence: TGTGCCAGCAGTGGTGACAGCATCTATGGCTACACCTTC.

This rearrangement joins TRBV7-9 to TRBJ1-1; D is perhaps TRBD1 (5 bases). Trimming pared 1 base from V and 7 bases from J, leaving 13 bases between. The length of the CDR3 is 14 residues. CDR1 and CDR2 (germline): SEHNR, FQNEAQ (reference sequence). The CDR3 nucleotides are TGTGCCAGCAGCTTAGTCCCAGGGCCCCATGAAGCTTTCTTT. Amino acids: CASSLVPGPHEAFF. Full variable domain (rest looked up from reference TRBV7-9 and TRBJ1-1): DTGVSQNPRHKITKRGQNVTFRCDPISEHNRLYWYRQTLGQGPEFLTYFQNEAQLEKSRLLSDRFSAERPKGSFSTLEIQRTEQGDSAMYLCASSLVPGPHEAFFGQGTRLTVV.

The gene calls are TRBV6-2 or TRBV6-3 and TRBJ2-7; 11 nucleotides match TRBD2. After removal of 5 bases from V and 0 bases from J, the junction contained 9 bases not matched to a gene. CDR3 length equals 17 residues. Germline values: CDR1 MNHEY, CDR2 SVGEGT. The CDR3 DNA reads as TGTGCCAGCAGTCGTTTTACTAGCGGGAGCATCTCCTACGAGCAGTACTTC. Translation: CASSRFTSGSISYEQYF.

The gene calls are TRBV2 and TRBJ2-3; 7 bases agree with TRBD1. Looked up from germline, CDR1 is SNHLY and CDR2 is FYNNEI. Losses at the gene ends were 6 bases for V and 0 bases for J; bases not matched to a gene: 12. The CDR3 covers 17 residues. Written as DNA, the CDR3 is TGTGCCAGCAGCCGGGACAGAGTAACAACTAGCACAGATACGCAGTATTTT. The encoded protein is CASSRDRVTTSTDTQYF.

The J gene is TRBJ2-1, the V gene TRBV24-1, with 10 positions matching TRBD2. The V gene end was trimmed by 7 bases and the J gene end by 7 bases; junction bases not matched to a gene: 3. Germline V gene lookup returns CDR1 KGHDR and CDR2 SFDVKD. The CDR3 sequence is 13 residues long. The CDR3 sequence: CATRGAGGNEQFF. The CDR3 nucleotides are TGTGCCACCAGGGGAGCGGGGGGGAATGAGCAGTTCTTC.

The chain uses TRBV25-1 and TRBJ1-4, with D possibly being TRBD1 (6 bases). Germline CDR1 reads MGHDK; CDR2 reads SYGVNS. The CDR3 has 17 residues. V gave up 1 base and J gave up 0 bases, with 12 bases separating them. CDR3 region: CASSELPGEATNEKLFF. DNA for the CDR3: TGTGCCAGCAGTGAATTACCAGGGGAAGCAACTAATGAAAAACTGTTTTTT.

The chain combines TRBV5-8 with TRBJ2-5, with 12 bases fitting TRBD1. Germline V gene lookup returns CDR1 SGHTS and CDR2 YDEGEE. The CDR3 sequence is 15 residues long. Trimming cost V 4 bases and J 4 bases; bases outside gene matches: 5. Written as DNA, the CDR3 is TGTGCCAGCAGCCCCGGGACAGGGGGCCGAGAGACCCAGTACTTC. The encoded protein is CASSPGTGGRETQYF. Based on the CDR3 plus reference TRBV5-8 and TRBJ2-5, the full variable domain is EAGVTQSPTHLIKTRGQQATLRCSPISGHTSVYWYQQALGLGLQFLLWYDEGEERNRGNFPPRFSGRQFPNYSSELNVNALELEDSALYLCASSPGTGGRETQYFGPGTRLLVL.

The gene calls are TRBV28 and TRBJ2-1, with 9 nucleotides matching TRBD1. Germline V gene lookup returns CDR1 MDHEN and CDR2 SYDVKM. With V trimmed by 3 bases and J by 5 bases, 8 bases remained unmatched. The CDR3 has 16 amino acids. CDR3 sequence: CASSFMGTGWDNEQFF. In DNA, the CDR3 is TGTGCCAGCAGTTTTATGGGGACAGGGTGGGACAATGAGCAGTTCTTC.

The chain links TRBV7-8 to TRBJ2-2, with no clear D. The CDR3 spans 12 residues. Germline values: CDR1 SGHVS, CDR2 FQNEAQ. The V and J ends lost 5 bases and 6 bases respectively, with 7 bases between them. In DNA, the CDR3 is TGTGCCAGCAGCCCGGTCCCCGGGGAGCTGTTTTTT. It translates to CASSPVPGELFF.

This clone was recorded once. The chain employs TRBV6-6 and TRBJ2-2; D gene unclear. V lost 2 bases to trimming and J lost 6 bases, with 13 bases between them. Germline V gene sequence: CDR1 MNHNY, CDR2 SVGAGI (reference sequence). The CDR3 runs to 15 residues. This CDR3 reads CASSYKRVGSGELFF. As DNA, the CDR3 is TGTGCCAGCAGTTACAAACGGGTTGGTTCCGGGGAGCTGTTTTTT.

The rearrangement joins TRBV5-1 to TRBJ2-7; 10 bases agree with TRBD2. Germline loops: CDR1 SGHRS, CDR2 YFSETQ. The junction had 11 bases not matched to a gene; V was cut back by 4 bases and J by 7 bases. The CDR3 has 15 residues. CDR3: CASSKGPSGSYEQYF. For the CDR3, the DNA is TGCGCCAGCAGCAAAGGGCCTAGCGGGAGTTATGAGCAGTACTTC.

The rearrangement joins TRBV10-3 to TRBJ1-2; TRBD1 aligns across 12 bases. Germline CDR1 reads ENHRY; CDR2 reads SYGVKD. J lost 5 bases, V lost 3 bases, and 4 bases had no gene match. This CDR3 comprises 15 residues. CDR3 sequence: CAISDPGQGAYGYTF. CDR3 DNA: TGTGCCATCAGTGACCCGGGACAGGGGGCATATGGCTACACCTTC.

The chain recombines TRBV5-1 with TRBJ2-3, with 8 bases lining up with TRBD2. V dropped 2 bases and J dropped 0; count of bases not matched to a gene: 14. The CDR3 totals 19 residues. Looked up from germline, CDR1 is SGHRS and CDR2 is YFSETQ. The CDR3 protein is CASSLGSGGASTSTDTQYF. In DNA form, the CDR3 reads TGCGCCAGCAGCTTAGGCTCCGGGGGGGCGAGCACTAGCACAGATACGCAGTATTTT.

This chain connects TRBV9 to TRBJ1-5, with TRBD1 matching 8 bases. This CDR3 comprises 15 residues. V trimming: 1 base; J trimming: 7 bases; junction bases outside the gene matches: 7. Germline CDR1 SGDLS, CDR2 YYNGEE. In DNA form, the CDR3 reads TGTGCCAGCAGCGTATTCCCGGACAGGGACCAGCCCCAGCATTTT. Protein product: CASSVFPDRDQPQHF.

This clone occurred a few times. The chain combines TRBV28 with TRBJ1-2; D unclear. CDR1 and CDR2 from the germline V gene are MDHEN and SYDVKM. Trimming removed 7 bases from V and 4 bases from J, with 19 bases in between. This CDR3 is 15 amino acids long. The CDR3, as DNA: TGTGCCAGCAACGTTTTGGCGGGTGGCAGCTATGGCTACACCTTC. It specifies CASNVLAGGSYGYTF.